This passage covers 17 T cell receptor beta chains from one sample sequenced in a study of T cells in severe cutaneous drug reactions. TCR subtype-specific primers in iRepertoire multiplex PCR prepared libraries for bulk and single-cell sequencing. TCRdb re-called the multiplex PCR reads; every CDR3 protein appears as one record, without DNA. The table lists 8,800 or so distinct CDR3 sequences. The patients sequenced had a carbamazepine-induced Stevens-Johnson syndrome or toxic epidermal necrolysis reaction. The sequenced sample consisted of cells from a skin blister. Receptor source: a human donor with a severe cutaneous adverse drug reaction.

This chain joins TRBV4-1 and TRBJ2-3; TCRdb's D call of TRBD1 is untestable without DNA. CDR1 is MGHRA and CDR2 is YSYEKL in the germline V gene. The length of the CDR3 is 14 residues. The CDR3 loop reads CASSQGQSTDTQYF.

The chain employs TRBV28 and TRBJ1-5; the D gene TCRdb calls, TRBD1, cannot be checked with no DNA. There are 15 residues in the CDR3. CDR1 MDHEN and CDR2 SYDVKM come from the germline V gene. CDR3 residues: CTSGRGGRSNQPQHF.

The rearrangement uses TRBV12-3 or TRBV12-4 and TRBJ2-7; the TRBD1 assignment by TCRdb is unverifiable without DNA. This CDR3 is built from 14 residues. CDR3 amino acids: CASSFGGGANEQYF.

This chain's CDR3 is CASSPGTSEAFF. The genes are TRBV5-1 and TRBJ1-1; the TCRdb D gene call, TRBD1, has no DNA to confirm it. The CDR3 loop spans 12 amino acids. Germline CDR1 and CDR2: SGHRS and YFSETQ.

The chain has TRBV5-4 and TRBJ2-1; the TCRdb D gene call, TRBD1, has no DNA to confirm it. This CDR3 spans 15 amino acids. Germline V CDR1 and CDR2: SGHNT, YYREEE (reference sequence). The CDR3 protein is CASRGDRGSYNEQFF.

The chain carries TRBV13 and TRBJ1-3. Germline V gene lookup returns CDR1 PRHDT and CDR2 FYEKMQ (reference sequence). The CDR3 runs 12 residues. The CDR3 sequence: CASSLLGNTIYF.

This chain links TRBV12-3 or TRBV12-4 with TRBJ2-6. The CDR3 extends over 14 amino acids. CDR3 in amino acids: CASSLRDGANVLTF.

This chain joins TRBV2 and TRBJ2-6; TCRdb calls TRBD1, which cannot be checked without DNA. The CDR3 runs to 16 residues. Germline CDR1 SNHLY, CDR2 FYNNEI. Here the CDR3 reads CASSRDRGTGANVLTF. Full variable domain (remainder filled in from reference TRBV2 and TRBJ2-6): EPEVTQTPSHQVTQMGQEVILRCVPISNHLYFYWYRQILGQKVEFLVSFYNNEISEKSEIFDDQFSVERPDGSNFTLKIRSTKLEDSAMYFCASSRDRGTGANVLTFGAGSRLTVL.

The chain couples TRBV6-2 or TRBV6-3 to TRBJ2-5. This CDR3 spans 15 amino acids. From germline, CDR1 is MNHEY and CDR2 SVGEGT. The chain's CDR3 is CASSYSTAETGTQYF.

The chain employs TRBV30 and TRBJ2-3; checking the TCRdb D call of TRBD2 is not possible without DNA. Germline lookup yields CDR1 GTSNPN and CDR2 SVGIG (reference sequence). The CDR3 is 15 residues long. The CDR3 sequence is CAWTLPAGGGDTQYF.

The chain is built from TRBV30 and TRBJ1-1; TCRdb's D gene call, TRBD1, goes unchecked for lack of DNA. The CDR3 has 15 amino acids. Germline CDR1 and CDR2: GTSNPN and SVGIG (reference sequence). CDR3 loop: CAWSTWGGRSTEAFF.

This clonotype counts as medium-sized by frequency. The genes are TRBV2 and TRBJ2-1; lacking DNA, the TRBD1 call made by TCRdb goes unchecked. CDR3 length: 12 amino acids. Germline CDR1 is SNHLY and CDR2 is FYNNEI. CDR3 sequence: CASSPDREEQFF.

The chain uses TRBV12-3 or TRBV12-4 and TRBJ2-4; checking the TCRdb D call of TRBD1 is not possible without DNA. The CDR3 runs 15 residues. The CDR3 loop reads CASSTLIGAKNIQYF.

This chain connects TRBV28 to TRBJ2-1; TCRdb's D call of TRBD2 is untestable without DNA. CDR1 and CDR2 (germline): MDHEN, SYDVKM. CDR3 length: 15 residues. The CDR3 reads CASSFRASGTNEQFF.

The genes are TRBV5-5 and TRBJ2-7; TCRdb proposes TRBD1, but this gene call is untestable without DNA. CDR1 is SGHKS, CDR2 YYEKEE, per germline (reference sequence). The CDR3 extends over 13 amino acids. Here the CDR3 reads CASTGLTSYEQYF.

This chain connects TRBV28 to TRBJ2-1; TCRdb returns TRBD2, unconfirmable since there is no DNA. CDR1 is MDHEN and CDR2 is SYDVKM in the germline V gene. This CDR3 is built from 16 residues. CDR3 protein: CASSSPRLGEYNEQFF.

This chain links TRBV7-6 with TRBJ2-2. This CDR3 spans 15 amino acids. Per the germline V gene, CDR1 is SGHVS and CDR2 is FNYEAQ. The CDR3 here is CASSSSGTNTGELFF.